This T cell receptor (beta chain) was observed in a study of blood T cells in healthy people across ages. This CDR3 spans 15 amino acids. V gave up 2 bases and J gave up 9 bases; unmatched junction bases: 10. Germline CDR1 reads KGHSH; CDR2 reads LQKENI. Isolation recovered at least 6.5 million PBMCs from every sample. There were at least 5 micrograms of total RNA extracted from every sample. PCR was performed a second time for roughly 7 to 12 cycles using a sample-barcoded 5' primer and a J-beta primer mix. Every cDNA molecule bore a tag from a template-switch adaptor containing 12 random nucleotides. TCRdb called the 5' RACE reads again in MiXCR, with one record for every CDR3 protein. The sample has over 1,200,000 distinct CDR3 sequences; approximately 59% are singletons.

The V gene is TRBV18, the J gene TRBJ2-7, with 10 bases matching TRBD1. The sequenced sample was blood. This TCR came from a young man in good health. CDR3 sequence reads: CASSPLKTGGLAQYF. CDR3 sequence (DNA): TGTGCCAGCTCACCATTGAAGACAGGGGGCCTTGCGCAGTACTTC.